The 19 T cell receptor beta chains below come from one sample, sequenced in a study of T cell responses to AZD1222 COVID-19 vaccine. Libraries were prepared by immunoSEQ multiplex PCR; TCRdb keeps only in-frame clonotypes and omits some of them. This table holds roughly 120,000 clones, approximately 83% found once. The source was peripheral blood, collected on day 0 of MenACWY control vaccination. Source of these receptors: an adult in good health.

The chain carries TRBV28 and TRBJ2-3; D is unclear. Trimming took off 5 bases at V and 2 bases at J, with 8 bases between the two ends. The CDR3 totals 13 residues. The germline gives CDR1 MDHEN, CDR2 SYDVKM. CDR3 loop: CASSMDDTDTQYF. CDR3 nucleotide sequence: TGTGCCAGCAGTATGGACGACACAGATACGCAGTATTTT.

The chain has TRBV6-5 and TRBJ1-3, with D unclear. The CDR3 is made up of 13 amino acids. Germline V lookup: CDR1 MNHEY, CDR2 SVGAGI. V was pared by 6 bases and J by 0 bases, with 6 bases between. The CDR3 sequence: CASSRDSGNTIYF. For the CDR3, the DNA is TGTGCCAGCAGCCGGGACTCTGGAAACACCATATATTTT.

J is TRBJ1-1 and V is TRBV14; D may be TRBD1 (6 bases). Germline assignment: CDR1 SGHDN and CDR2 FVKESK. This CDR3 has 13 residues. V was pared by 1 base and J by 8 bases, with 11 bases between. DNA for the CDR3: TGTGCCAGCAGCCAAGCTACAGGGATAGAAGCTTTCTTT. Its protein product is CASSQATGIEAFF. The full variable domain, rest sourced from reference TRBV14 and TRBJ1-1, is EAGVTQFPSHSVIEKGQTVTLRCDPISGHDNLYWYRRVMGKEIKFLLHFVKESKQDESGMPNNRFLAERTGGTYSTLKVQPAELEDSGVYFCASSQATGIEAFFGQGTRLTVV.

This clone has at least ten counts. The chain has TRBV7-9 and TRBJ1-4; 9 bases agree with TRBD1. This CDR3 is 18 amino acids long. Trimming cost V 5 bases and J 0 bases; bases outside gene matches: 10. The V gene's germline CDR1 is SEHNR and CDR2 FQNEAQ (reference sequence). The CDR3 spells CASSSTPGTGSTNEKLFF. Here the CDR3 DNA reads TGTGCCAGCAGCAGTACCCCCGGGACAGGGTCAACTAATGAAAAACTGTTTTTT. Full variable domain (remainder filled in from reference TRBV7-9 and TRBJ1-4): DTGVSQNPRHKITKRGQNVTFRCDPISEHNRLYWYRQTLGQGPEFLTYFQNEAQLEKSRLLSDRFSAERPKGSFSTLEIQRTEQGDSAMYLCASSSTPGTGSTNEKLFFGSGTQLSVL.

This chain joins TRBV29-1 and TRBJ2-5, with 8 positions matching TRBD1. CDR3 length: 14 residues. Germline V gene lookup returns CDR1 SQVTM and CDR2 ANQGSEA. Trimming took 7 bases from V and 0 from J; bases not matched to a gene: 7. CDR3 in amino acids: CSAEDREYQETQYF. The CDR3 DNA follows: TGCAGCGCCGAGGACAGGGAGTACCAAGAGACCCAGTACTTC.

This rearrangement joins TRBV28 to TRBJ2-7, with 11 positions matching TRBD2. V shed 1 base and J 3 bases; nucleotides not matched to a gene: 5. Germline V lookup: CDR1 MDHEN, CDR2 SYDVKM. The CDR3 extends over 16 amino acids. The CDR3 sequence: CASSLLLTSGDYEQYF. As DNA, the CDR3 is TGTGCCAGCAGTTTATTATTGACTAGCGGGGACTACGAGCAGTACTTC.

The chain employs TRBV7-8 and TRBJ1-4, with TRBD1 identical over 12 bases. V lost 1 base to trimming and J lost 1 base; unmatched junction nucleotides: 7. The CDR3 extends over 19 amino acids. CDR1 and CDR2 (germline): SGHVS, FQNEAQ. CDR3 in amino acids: CASSLGVGDRGRTNEKLFF. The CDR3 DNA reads TGTGCCAGCAGCTTAGGGGTCGGGGACAGGGGGCGAACTAATGAAAAACTGTTTTTT.

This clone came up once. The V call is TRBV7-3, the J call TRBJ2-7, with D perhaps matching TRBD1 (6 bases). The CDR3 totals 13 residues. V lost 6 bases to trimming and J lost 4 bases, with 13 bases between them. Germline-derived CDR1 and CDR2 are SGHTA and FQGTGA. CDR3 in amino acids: CASSNREGYEQYF. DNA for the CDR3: TGTGCCAGCAGTAACAGGGAAGGGTACGAGCAGTACTTC.

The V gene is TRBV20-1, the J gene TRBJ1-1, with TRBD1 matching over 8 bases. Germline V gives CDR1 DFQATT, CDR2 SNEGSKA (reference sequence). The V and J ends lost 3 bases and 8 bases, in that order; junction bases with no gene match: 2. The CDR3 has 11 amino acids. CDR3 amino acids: CSARRQGEAFF. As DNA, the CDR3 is TGCAGTGCTAGGAGACAGGGGGAAGCTTTCTTT.

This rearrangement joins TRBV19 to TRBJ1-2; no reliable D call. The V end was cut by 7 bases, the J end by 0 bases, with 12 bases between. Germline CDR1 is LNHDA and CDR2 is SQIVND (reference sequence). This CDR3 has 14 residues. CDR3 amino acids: CASKRGRANYGYTF. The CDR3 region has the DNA TGTGCCAGTAAGAGAGGGAGGGCTAACTATGGCTACACCTTC.

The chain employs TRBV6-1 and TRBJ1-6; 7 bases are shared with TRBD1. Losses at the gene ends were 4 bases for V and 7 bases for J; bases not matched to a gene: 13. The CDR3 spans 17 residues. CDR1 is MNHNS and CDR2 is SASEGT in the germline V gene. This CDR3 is CASSARGGFQGNSPLHF. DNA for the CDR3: TGTGCCAGCAGTGCCCGAGGGGGCTTCCAGGGGAATTCACCCCTCCACTTT.

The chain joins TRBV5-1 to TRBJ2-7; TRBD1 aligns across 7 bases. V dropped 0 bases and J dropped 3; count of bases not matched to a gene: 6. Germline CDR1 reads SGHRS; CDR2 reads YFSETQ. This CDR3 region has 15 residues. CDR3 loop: CASSLGGGVDYEQYF. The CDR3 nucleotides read TGCGCCAGCAGCTTGGGAGGGGGCGTCGACTACGAGCAGTACTTC. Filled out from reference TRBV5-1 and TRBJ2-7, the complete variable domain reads KAGVTQTPRYLIKTRGQQVTLSCSPISGHRSVSWYQQTPGQGLQFLFEYFSETQRNKGNFPGRFSGRQFSNSRSEMNVSTLELGDSALYLCASSLGGGVDYEQYFGPGTRLTVT.

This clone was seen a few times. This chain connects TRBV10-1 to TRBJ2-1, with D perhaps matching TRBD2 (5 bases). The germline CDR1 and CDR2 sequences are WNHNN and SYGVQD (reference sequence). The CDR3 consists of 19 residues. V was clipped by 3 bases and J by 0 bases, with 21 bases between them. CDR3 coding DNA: TGCGCCAGCAGTGAAAGCCGAGGAGTAGCGAGGACCTCCTACAATGAGCAGTTCTTC. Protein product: CASSESRGVARTSYNEQFF.

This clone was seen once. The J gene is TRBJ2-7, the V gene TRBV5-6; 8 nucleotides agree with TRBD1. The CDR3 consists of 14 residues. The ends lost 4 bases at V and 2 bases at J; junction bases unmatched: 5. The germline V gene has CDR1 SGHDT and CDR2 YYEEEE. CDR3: CASSLRTGTYEQYF. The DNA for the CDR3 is TGTGCCAGCAGCCTACGGACAGGGACCTACGAGCAGTACTTC.

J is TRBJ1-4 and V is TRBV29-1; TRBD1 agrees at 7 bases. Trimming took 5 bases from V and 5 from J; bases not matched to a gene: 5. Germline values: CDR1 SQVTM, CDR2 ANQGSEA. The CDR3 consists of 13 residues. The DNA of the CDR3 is TGCAGCGTTTCCACAGGGGCAAATGAAAAACTGTTTTTT. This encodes CSVSTGANEKLFF.

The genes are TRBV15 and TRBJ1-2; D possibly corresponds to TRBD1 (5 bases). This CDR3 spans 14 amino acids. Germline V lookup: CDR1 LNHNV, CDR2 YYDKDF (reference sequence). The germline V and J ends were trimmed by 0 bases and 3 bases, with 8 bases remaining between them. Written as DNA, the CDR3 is TGTGCCACCAGCAGAGAACGGGGGTACTATGGCTACACCTTC. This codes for CATSRERGYYGYTF.

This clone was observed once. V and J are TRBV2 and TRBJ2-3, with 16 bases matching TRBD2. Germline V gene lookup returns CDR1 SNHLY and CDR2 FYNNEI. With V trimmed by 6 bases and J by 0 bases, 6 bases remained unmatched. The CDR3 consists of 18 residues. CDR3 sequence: CASRPGTSGGASTDTQYF. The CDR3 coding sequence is TGTGCCAGCAGACCGGGGACTAGCGGGGGGGCTAGCACAGATACGCAGTATTTT.

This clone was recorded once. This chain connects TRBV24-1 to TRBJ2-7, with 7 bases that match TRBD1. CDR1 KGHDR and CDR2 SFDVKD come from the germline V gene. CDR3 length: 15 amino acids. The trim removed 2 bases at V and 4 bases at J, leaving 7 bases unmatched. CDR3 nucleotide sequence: TGTGCCACCAGTGATTCCCGGGACAGCCCATACGAGCAGTACTTC. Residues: CATSDSRDSPYEQYF.

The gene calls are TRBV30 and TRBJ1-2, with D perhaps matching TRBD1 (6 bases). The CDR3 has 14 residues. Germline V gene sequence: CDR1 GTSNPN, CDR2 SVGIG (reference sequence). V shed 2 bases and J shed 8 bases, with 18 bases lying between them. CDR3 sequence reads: CAWSLGAQGKGYTF. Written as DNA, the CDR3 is TGTGCCTGGAGTTTGGGCGCTCAGGGGAAGGGCTACACCTTC. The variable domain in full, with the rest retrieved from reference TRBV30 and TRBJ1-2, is SQTIHQWPATLVQPVGSPLSLECTVEGTSNPNLYWYRQAAGRGLQLLFYSVGIGQISSEVPQNLSASRPQDRQFILSSKKLLLSDSGFYLCAWSLGAQGKGYTFGSGTRLTVV.